The 21 T cell receptor beta chains presented below share a single source sample, sequenced in a study of shared clonotypes between healthy human individuals. Assay: immunoSEQ multiplex PCR; the TCRdb copy retains only in-frame clones and omits some. Among some 2.1 million clones listed, roughly 95% were seen once. CD8 cells classed as naive were CD45RO-negative and positively selected for CCR7, excluding terminally differentiated effector memory CD45RA+ cells. Sequences were obtained from naive CD8+ T cells from PBMCs. These receptors all come from a man aged 18 to 35 in good health. Some clones in this sample may be carry-over from other donors' samples.

As for this clone: A read error may be the cause here, since a much bigger clone is one base away. Additional DNA sequences in this sample encode the identical CDR3. V and J are TRBV28 and TRBJ2-7; 7 bases agree with TRBD1. The CDR3 extends over 13 amino acids. CDR1 and CDR2 from the germline V gene are MDHEN and SYDVKM. With V trimmed by 6 bases and J by 0 bases, 2 bases remained unmatched. CDR3 residues: CASSGDSSYEQYF. The DNA of the CDR3 is TGTGCCAGCAGCGGGGACAGCTCCTACGAGCAGTACTTC.

CDR3 loop: CASRWGLAADTQYF. CDR3 sequence (DNA): TGTGCCAGCCGCTGGGGACTAGCAGCCGATACGCAGTATTTT. This chain joins TRBV6-1 and TRBJ2-3, with 9 bases lining up with TRBD2. CDR1 is MNHNS and CDR2 is SASEGT in the germline V gene. V was pared by 8 bases and J by 6 bases, with 9 bases of the junction left unmatched. The CDR3 extends over 14 amino acids.

The V gene is TRBV10-3, the J gene TRBJ2-3; D not certain. The germline V and J ends were trimmed by 1 base and 5 bases, with 19 bases remaining between them. The germline CDR1 and CDR2 sequences are ENHRY and SYGVKD. This CDR3 is built from 17 residues. Here the CDR3 reads CAISEYLMGPQGDTQYF. The CDR3 DNA follows: TGTGCCATCAGTGAGTACTTGATGGGCCCTCAAGGAGATACGCAGTATTTT.

The chain carries TRBV7-7 and TRBJ2-5; D call uncertain. The CDR3 totals 13 residues. V was pared by 2 bases and J by 2 bases, with 6 bases between. Germline values: CDR1 SSHAT, CDR2 FNYEAQ (reference sequence). CDR3 bases: TGTGCCAGCAGCTTATACCGTCAAGAGACCCAGTACTTC. This encodes CASSLYRQETQYF.

This chain uses TRBV29-1 with TRBJ2-3, with D unresolved. Germline CDR1 reads SQVTM; CDR2 reads ANQGSEA. Trimming took off 5 bases at V and 0 bases at J, with 9 bases between the two ends. This CDR3 spans 13 amino acids. The CDR3 reads CSVWQGSTDTQYF. The CDR3 DNA is TGCAGCGTTTGGCAAGGGAGCACAGATACGCAGTATTTT.

CDR3 protein: CASSSPRDRVQPQHF. The CDR3, as DNA: TGTGCCAGTAGTAGCCCGCGGGACAGGGTTCAGCCCCAGCATTTT. The chain joins TRBV19 to TRBJ1-5; 9 bases map to TRBD1. Per the germline V gene, CDR1 is LNHDA and CDR2 is SQIVND (reference sequence). Trimming at V came to 4 bases and at J to 6 bases, leaving 7 bases not matched to a gene. This CDR3 region has 15 residues.

The chain uses TRBV28 and TRBJ2-7, with a possible D match to TRBD1 (6 bases). CDR3 length equals 14 residues. The ends were cut back, 5 bases at V and 0 bases at J, with 11 bases in the middle. The germline gives CDR1 MDHEN, CDR2 SYDVKM. CDR3: CASSGTKSSYEQYF. In DNA form, the CDR3 reads TGTGCCAGCAGTGGGACAAAGAGCTCCTACGAGCAGTACTTC.

The V gene is TRBV9, the J gene TRBJ2-7; TRBD1 matches 10 bases. J lost 1 base, V lost 3 bases, and 10 bases had no gene match. The CDR3 length is 17 residues. In germline, CDR1 is SGDLS, CDR2 YYNGEE. In DNA, the CDR3 is TGTGCCAGCAGCGACCCTACGGACAGGGGGGCTTCCTACGAGCAGTACTTC. Its protein is CASSDPTDRGASYEQYF.

Comments on this clone: Within the sample, other DNA sequences also encode this same CDR3. The gene calls are TRBV13 and TRBJ2-5; 10 bases fit TRBD1. Germline CDR1 PRHDT, CDR2 FYEKMQ (reference sequence). Losses at the gene ends were 0 bases for V and 4 bases for J; bases not matched to a gene: 2. This CDR3 is built from 15 residues. The CDR3 DNA reads as TGTGCCAGCAGCTTAGGGACAGGGGGCGTAGAGACCCAGTACTTC. Its protein is CASSLGTGGVETQYF.

The rearrangement links TRBV11-2 to TRBJ2-1, with 8 positions matching TRBD2. Losses at the gene ends were 4 bases for V and 3 bases for J; bases not matched to a gene: 11. The germline gives CDR1 SGHAT, CDR2 FQNNGV. The CDR3 contains 17 residues. This chain's CDR3 is CASSSRTSGTLYNEQFF. CDR3 bases: TGTGCCAGCAGCTCCCGAACTAGCGGAACTCTCTACAATGAGCAGTTCTTC.

Details on this clone: The sample carries other DNA sequences with the same CDR3. This chain joins TRBV7-2 and TRBJ1-4, with no clear D. Germline-derived CDR1 and CDR2 are SGHTA and FQGNSA. V was cut by 5 bases and J by 0 bases, with 10 bases left in between. This CDR3 is built from 15 residues. CDR3 DNA: TGTGCCAGCAGCGCATACAGAGCAACTAATGAAAAACTGTTTTTT. Its translation: CASSAYRATNEKLFF. The full variable domain, completed using reference TRBV7-2 and TRBJ1-4, is GAGVSQSPSNKVTEKGKDVELRCDPISGHTALYWYRQSLGQGLEFLIYFQGNSAPDKSGLPSDRFSAERTGGSVSTLTIQRTQQEDSAVYLCASSAYRATNEKLFFGSGTQLSVL.

The V call is TRBV9, the J call TRBJ1-2; a possible D gene is TRBD1 (5 bases). Looked up from germline, CDR1 is SGDLS and CDR2 is YYNGEE. V was trimmed by 7 bases and J by 4 bases, leaving 14 bases between them. This CDR3 comprises 13 residues. CDR3 loop: CASSPGVTYGYTF. In DNA, the CDR3 is TGTGCCAGCTCCCCGGGGGTCACCTATGGCTACACCTTC.

The rearrangement joins TRBV2 to TRBJ2-5, with D possibly being TRBD2 (6 bases). Trimming left V 7 bases short and J 0 bases short, with 12 bases between. Germline CDR1 SNHLY, CDR2 FYNNEI. The CDR3 covers 14 residues. The DNA of the CDR3 is TGTGCCAGCATTGGAGGGTCGTACCAAGAGACCCAGTACTTC. Encoded protein: CASIGGSYQETQYF.

This chain uses TRBV4-1 with TRBJ2-7; D not certain. Trimming cost V 6 bases and J 3 bases, with 15 bases left between them. Germline V CDR1 and CDR2: MGHRA, YSYEKL. CDR3 length equals 14 residues. The CDR3 spells CASRPAEGIYEQYF. The CDR3 nucleotides read TGCGCCAGCAGGCCGGCGGAAGGAATCTACGAGCAGTACTTC.

V gene TRBV6-6 combines with J gene TRBJ2-7; 14 positions match TRBD2. V trimming: 5 bases; J trimming: 4 bases; junction bases outside the gene matches: 7. The CDR3 consists of 16 residues. Germline-derived CDR1 and CDR2 are MNHNY and SVGAGI (reference sequence). CDR3 sequence: CASSGRTSGRWYEQYF. CDR3 bases: TGTGCCAGCAGTGGTCGGACTAGCGGGAGGTGGTACGAGCAGTACTTC.

Regarding this clone: Other DNA sequences in this specimen translate into the identical CDR3. V is TRBV5-6 and J is TRBJ2-7; D is undetermined. Looked up from germline, CDR1 is SGHDT and CDR2 is YYEEEE. The CDR3 has 12 residues. With 0 bases removed from V and 6 bases from J, the gap between germline ends came to 7 bases. CDR3 loop: CASSLGALEQYF. The CDR3 nucleotides read TGTGCCAGCAGCTTGGGGGCCCTCGAGCAGTACTTC.

This chain uses TRBV28 with TRBJ1-1; TRBD1 is a possible D gene (5 bases). Germline CDR1 is MDHEN and CDR2 is SYDVKM. The CDR3 runs 12 residues. The V end was cut by 8 bases, the J end by 4 bases, with 11 bases between. The CDR3 region is CASARRGTEAFF. CDR3 DNA: TGTGCCAGCGCCCGGAGGGGCACTGAAGCTTTCTTT.

The rearrangement joins TRBV7-9 to TRBJ2-7; D not resolved. Germline assignment: CDR1 SEHNR and CDR2 FQNEAQ (reference sequence). Trimming shortened V by 5 bases and J by 7 bases, and 24 bases separated the two germline ends. CDR3 length: 16 residues. In nucleotides, the CDR3 is TGTGCCAGCAGCCCCTCGTTTGGGTCCCCCGACTTGGAGCAGTACTTC. Protein: CASSPSFGSPDLEQYF.

This rearrangement joins TRBV6-6 to TRBJ1-3; D is undetermined. The CDR3 covers 16 residues. V was clipped by 2 bases and J by 2 bases, with 13 bases between them. The germline gives CDR1 MNHNY, CDR2 SVGAGI (reference sequence). The CDR3 spells CASSYRSGDTGNTIYF. CDR3 DNA sequence: TGTGCCAGCAGTTACCGGTCTGGAGATACTGGAAACACCATATATTTT.

This rearrangement joins TRBV7-3 to TRBJ2-2, with 7 bases that match TRBD1. This CDR3 has 14 amino acids. The trim removed 8 bases at V and 2 bases at J, leaving 5 bases unmatched. Per the germline V gene, CDR1 is SGHTA and CDR2 is FQGTGA. The CDR3 coding sequence is TGTGCCAGCTGCGACAGGGCCAACACCGGGGAGCTGTTTTTT. It translates to CASCDRANTGELFF.

This clone was seen more than once but under ten times. The identical CDR3 is also encoded by other nucleotide sequences in the sample. The V call is TRBV9, the J call TRBJ2-7; 11 bases line up with TRBD2. The germline V gene has CDR1 SGDLS and CDR2 YYNGEE. Germline trimming cut 3 bases from V and 0 bases from J; bases unmatched to any gene: 2. The CDR3 has 15 amino acids. The CDR3 sequence is CASSEGLADSYEQYF. The CDR3 DNA sequence: TGTGCCAGCAGCGAGGGACTAGCGGACTCCTACGAGCAGTACTTC.